Listed below are T cell receptor beta chains from one sample, sequenced in a study of blood T cell repertoires in COVID-19. The protocol was immunoSEQ multiplex PCR, while the TCRdb copy is restricted to in-frame clones and leaves out a portion. The sample contains hundreds of thousands of clones, about 79% of which appear only once. Sequences were obtained from peripheral blood. The receptors originated from a woman of 80 years or more with acute or convalescent COVID-19. CDR3s include the opening cysteine and the closing phenylalanine or tryptophan. Each record gives: V gene, J gene, D gene, clone size, CDR3 protein, CDR3 DNA. D genes are given only for firm matches. Some rows have no size entry. The others give once, few or many, or a class for an expanded clone.

>TRBV5-4|TRBJ2-1|-|-
CASSLKGHNEQFF
TGTGCCAGCAGCTTGAAGGGGCACAATGAGCAGTTCTTC
>TRBV7-3|TRBJ1-2|-|-
CASSLRTGDGYTF
TGTGCCAGCAGCTTAAGAACAGGCGATGGCTACACCTTC
>TRBV28|TRBJ1-6|-|once
CASSFPLPNSPLHF
TGTGCCAGCAGTTTCCCCCTCCCGAATTCACCCCTCCACTTT
>TRBV15|TRBJ1-1|TRBD1|-
CATSLGQVNTEAFF
TGTGCCACCAGCCTCGGACAGGTGAACACTGAAGCTTTCTTT
>TRBV6-4|TRBJ1-1|TRBD1|once
CASSREQGDTEAFF
TGTGCCAGCAGTCGCGAACAGGGGGACACTGAAGCTTTCTTT
>TRBV6-2/TRBV6-3|TRBJ2-3|TRBD1|few
CASSARQGITDTQYF
TGTGCCAGCAGTGCAAGACAGGGTATCACAGATACGCAGTATTTT
>TRBV7-9|TRBJ1-6|-|few
CASSPDSDNSPLHF
TGTGCCAGCAGCCCGGACAGCGATAATTCACCCCTCCACTTT
>TRBV25-1|TRBJ1-5|-|-
CASSPGDQPQHF
TGTGCCAGCAGTCCCGGGGATCAGCCCCAGCATTTT
>TRBV2|TRBJ2-7|-|few
CASSEKSAGWTYEQYF
TGTGCCAGCAGTGAAAAGTCGGCAGGGTGGACCTACGAGCAGTACTTC
>TRBV10-2|TRBJ2-2|TRBD2|-
CASSELAGGTGELFF
TGCGCCAGCAGTGAGTTAGCGGGGGGGACCGGGGAGCTGTTTTTT
>TRBV29-1|TRBJ1-1|-|-
CSVSDGGNTEAFF
TGCAGCGTCTCCGACGGCGGGAACACTGAAGCTTTCTTT
>TRBV11-3|TRBJ2-1|-|-
CASSLTGSIYNEQFF
TGTGCCAGCAGCTTAACAGGGAGTATTTACAATGAGCAGTTCTTC
>TRBV19|TRBJ1-4|-|-
CASSAEVGKLFF
TGTGCCAGTAGTGCCGAGGTAGGAAAACTGTTTTTT
>TRBV11-2|TRBJ2-1|-|-
CASSSWGRRNNEQFF
TGTGCCAGCAGCTCCTGGGGCAGGAGAAACAATGAGCAGTTCTTC
>TRBV9|TRBJ1-1|TRBD1|-
CASSSGQGPNTEAFF
TGTGCCAGCAGCTCGGGACAGGGACCGAACACTGAAGCTTTCTTT
>TRBV5-1|TRBJ1-3|TRBD1|-
CASSRDSGNTIYF
TGCGCCAGCAGCAGGGACAGCGGAAACACCATATATTTT
>TRBV4-2|TRBJ2-2|TRBD2|-
CASSQPRRAGGPNTGELFF
TGTGCCAGCAGCCAACCTCGGCGGGCGGGGGGGCCGAACACCGGGGAGCTGTTTTTT
>TRBV24-1|TRBJ2-5|-|-
CATSAAGGAGETQYF
TGTGCCACCAGTGCGGCTGGAGGTGCTGGGGAGACCCAGTACTTC
>TRBV24-1|TRBJ1-4|TRBD1|few
CATSDTGTGVEKLFF
TGTGCCACCAGTGACACCGGGACAGGGGTTGAAAAACTGTTTTTT
>TRBV7-9|TRBJ2-7|TRBD1|few
CASSFIRTGDSYYEQYF
TGTGCCAGCAGCTTCATCCGGACAGGGGACAGTTACTACGAGCAGTACTTC
>TRBV2|TRBJ1-6|TRBD1|-
CASSEDPRQGGSPLHF
TGTGCCAGCAGTGAAGATCCGAGACAGGGAGGATCACCCCTCCACTTT
>TRBV12-3/TRBV12-4|TRBJ1-1|TRBD1|-
CASSLTGVTEAFF
TGTGCCAGCAGTTTGACAGGGGTCACTGAAGCTTTCTTT
>TRBV14|TRBJ2-5|-|-
CASSRGAPATQYF
TGTGCCAGCAGCCGAGGAGCCCCCGCGACCCAGTACTTC
>TRBV5-5|TRBJ2-5|-|-
CASSLAYSVEETQYF
TGTGCCAGCAGCTTGGCCTACTCGGTGGAAGAGACCCAGTACTTC
>TRBV6-5|TRBJ2-3|-|-
CASRLGGPDTQYF
TGTGCCAGCAGGCTCGGAGGTCCAGATACGCAGTATTTT
>TRBV10-3|TRBJ1-1|-|-
CAISGPQGGTEAFF
TGTGCCATCAGTGGCCCACAGGGTGGCACTGAAGCTTTCTTT
>TRBV18|TRBJ2-1|TRBD1|-
CASSPTGASGNEQFF
TGTGCCAGCTCACCGACAGGGGCGTCAGGCAATGAGCAGTTCTTC
>TRBV20-1|TRBJ2-7|-|-
CSASLSGLSYEQYF
TGCAGTGCTAGTCTCTCCGGACTATCGTACGAGCAGTACTTC
>TRBV5-1|TRBJ2-1|TRBD2|-
CASSPAGGYHNEQFF
TGCGCCAGCAGTCCTGCGGGGGGCTACCACAATGAGCAGTTCTTC
>TRBV5-1|TRBJ1-1|-|once
CASTSTGSDTEAFF
TGCGCCAGCACCTCTACAGGGTCTGACACTGAAGCTTTCTTT
>TRBV6-5|TRBJ1-1|-|-
CASSRRENTEAFF
TGTGCCAGCAGTCGCAGGGAGAACACTGAAGCTTTCTTT
>TRBV5-5|TRBJ1-1|-|-
CASSLAVLAKNEAFF
TGTGCCAGCAGCTTGGCGGTTCTAGCGAAAAATGAAGCTTTCTTT
>TRBV3-1/TRBV3-2|TRBJ2-2|-|-
CASSLGTSSTGELFF
TGTGCCAGCAGCCTGGGCACTAGTAGCACCGGGGAGCTGTTTTTT
>TRBV28|TRBJ1-2|TRBD1|-
CASTIRDRGYTF
TGTGCCAGCACCATCCGGGACAGGGGCTACACCTTC
>TRBV5-1|TRBJ2-3|TRBD2|few
CASSLGSGGPADTQYF
TGCGCCAGCAGCTTGGGGTCGGGGGGGCCAGCAGATACGCAGTATTTT
>TRBV3-1/TRBV3-2|TRBJ2-1|TRBD1|-
CASSQPGQGNNEQFF
TGTGCCAGCAGCCAACCGGGACAGGGAAACAATGAGCAGTTCTTC
>TRBV25-1|TRBJ1-2|-|-
CASSETGWANYGYTF
TGTGCCAGCAGTGAAACAGGGTGGGCCAACTATGGCTACACCTTC
>TRBV19|TRBJ2-1|TRBD2|once
CASSIFGGGAKGEQFF
TGTGCCAGTAGTATTTTTGGCGGGGGGGCCAAGGGGGAGCAGTTCTTC
>TRBV18|TRBJ1-1|-|few
CASSPVMGLTMNTEAFF
TGTGCCAGCTCACCAGTCATGGGGCTTACCATGAACACTGAAGCTTTCTTT
>TRBV14|TRBJ1-2|-|-
CASSQDGTLAF
TGTGCCAGCAGCCAAGATGGGACACTAGCCTTC
>TRBV7-6|TRBJ1-5|-|few
CASSLDGLGNQPQHF
TGTGCCAGCAGCTTAGACGGGTTGGGCAATCAGCCCCAGCATTTT
>TRBV15|TRBJ1-5|TRBD1|-
CATSRGDRYNQPQHF
TGTGCCACCAGCAGAGGGGACAGATACAATCAGCCCCAGCATTTT
>TRBV3-1/TRBV3-2|TRBJ1-3|-|-
CASSQSRASSGNTIYF
TGTGCCAGCAGCCAATCCAGGGCAAGCTCTGGAAACACCATATATTTT
>TRBV6-2/TRBV6-3|TRBJ1-5|TRBD1|-
CASSQDRVGNQPQHF
TGTGCCAGCAGCCAGGACAGGGTCGGGAATCAGCCCCAGCATTTT
>TRBV7-9|TRBJ2-1|-|few
CASSLAGKPNEQFF
TGTGCCAGCAGCTTGGCAGGGAAGCCCAATGAGCAGTTCTTC
>TRBV15|TRBJ2-2|TRBD1|-
CATSRGQGRDGELFF
TGTGCCACCAGCCGCGGACAGGGTCGGGACGGGGAGCTGTTTTTT
>TRBV2|TRBJ2-2|-|once
CASSRGYVYTGELFF
TGTGCCAGCAGCCGAGGGTACGTCTACACCGGGGAGCTGTTTTTT
>TRBV5-5|TRBJ2-7|TRBD2|few
CASSSGSSGGAEQYF
TGTGCCAGCAGCTCGGGTTCTAGCGGGGGGGCTGAGCAGTACTTC
>TRBV6-1|TRBJ2-2|TRBD1|few
CASSDRGRVSGELFF
TGTGCCAGCAGTGATAGGGGGCGCGTTTCCGGGGAGCTGTTTTTT
>TRBV28|TRBJ2-2|TRBD1|-
CASSHRDRLTGELFF
TGTGCCAGCAGTCATCGGGACAGGTTAACGGGGGAGCTGTTTTTT
>TRBV5-1|TRBJ2-6|-|-
CASSLIAPGSGTGANVLTF
TGCGCCAGCAGCTTGATCGCCCCGGGATCCGGAACTGGGGCCAACGTCCTGACTTTC
>TRBV5-8|TRBJ1-5|-|-
CASSLGTRTRNQPQHF
TGTGCCAGCAGCTTGGGGACACGGACCCGCAATCAGCCCCAGCATTTT
>TRBV19|TRBJ1-1|TRBD1|-
CASSIVGQGMSTEAFF
TGTGCCAGTAGTATAGTAGGACAGGGGATGAGCACTGAAGCTTTCTTT
>TRBV28|TRBJ2-5|TRBD2|-
CASNPSGGLQETQYF
TGTGCCAGCAACCCGTCGGGAGGGCTGCAAGAGACCCAGTACTTC
>TRBV28|TRBJ1-5|TRBD1|-
CASIGRTGDNQPQHF
TGTGCCAGCATTGGTCGGACAGGGGATAATCAGCCCCAGCATTTT
>TRBV2|TRBJ1-3|TRBD1|-
CASSDDRGPGNTIYF
TGTGCCAGCAGCGATGACAGGGGGCCTGGAAACACCATATATTTT
>TRBV19|TRBJ2-6|TRBD2|-
CASSGGGIGANVLTF
TGTGCCAGTAGCGGCGGGGGTATTGGGGCCAACGTCCTGACTTTC